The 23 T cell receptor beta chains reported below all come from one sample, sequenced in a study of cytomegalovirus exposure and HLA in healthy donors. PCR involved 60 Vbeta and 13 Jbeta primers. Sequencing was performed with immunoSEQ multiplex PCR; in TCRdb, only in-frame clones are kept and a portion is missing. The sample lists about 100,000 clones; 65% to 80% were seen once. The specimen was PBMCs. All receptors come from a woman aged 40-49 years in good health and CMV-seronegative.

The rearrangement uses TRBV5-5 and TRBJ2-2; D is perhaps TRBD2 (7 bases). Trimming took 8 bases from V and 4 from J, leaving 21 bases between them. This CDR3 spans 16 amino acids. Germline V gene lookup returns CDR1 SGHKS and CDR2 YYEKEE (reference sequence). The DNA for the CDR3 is TGTGCCAGTGATTCTAGGGCGGGGGCCACCACCGGGGAGCTGTTTTTT. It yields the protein CASDSRAGATTGELFF.

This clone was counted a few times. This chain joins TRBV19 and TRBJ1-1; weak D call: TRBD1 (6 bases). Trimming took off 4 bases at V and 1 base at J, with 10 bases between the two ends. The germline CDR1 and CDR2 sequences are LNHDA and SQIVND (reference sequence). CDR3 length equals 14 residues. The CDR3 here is CASSTRGRNTEAFF. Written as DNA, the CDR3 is TGTGCCAGTAGTACGAGGGGGAGGAACACTGAAGCTTTCTTT.

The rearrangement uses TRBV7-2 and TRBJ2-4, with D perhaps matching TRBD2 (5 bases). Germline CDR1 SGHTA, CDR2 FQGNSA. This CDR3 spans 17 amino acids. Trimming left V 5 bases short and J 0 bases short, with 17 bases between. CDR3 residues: CASSHDGKIIAKNIQYF. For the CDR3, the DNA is TGTGCCAGCAGCCATGACGGGAAGATCATAGCCAAAAACATTCAGTACTTC.

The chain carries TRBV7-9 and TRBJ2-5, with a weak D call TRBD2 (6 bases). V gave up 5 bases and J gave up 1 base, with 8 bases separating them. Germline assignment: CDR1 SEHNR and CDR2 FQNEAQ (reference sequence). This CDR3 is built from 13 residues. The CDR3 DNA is TGTGCCAGCAGCAGGGACTTCCAAGAGACCCAGTACTTC. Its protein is CASSRDFQETQYF.

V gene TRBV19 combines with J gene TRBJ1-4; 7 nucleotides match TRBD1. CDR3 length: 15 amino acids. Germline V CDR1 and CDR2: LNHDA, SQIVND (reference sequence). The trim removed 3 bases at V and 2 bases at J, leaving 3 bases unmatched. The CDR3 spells CASSIPQGTNEKLFF. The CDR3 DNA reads TGTGCCAGTAGTATCCCACAGGGGACTAATGAAAAACTGTTTTTT.

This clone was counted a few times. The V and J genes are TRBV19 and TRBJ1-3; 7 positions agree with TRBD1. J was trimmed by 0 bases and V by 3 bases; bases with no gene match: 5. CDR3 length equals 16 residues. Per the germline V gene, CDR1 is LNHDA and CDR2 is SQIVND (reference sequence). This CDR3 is CASSIPGQTSGNTIYF. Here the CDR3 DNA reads TGTGCCAGTAGTATTCCGGGACAGACCTCTGGAAACACCATATATTTT.

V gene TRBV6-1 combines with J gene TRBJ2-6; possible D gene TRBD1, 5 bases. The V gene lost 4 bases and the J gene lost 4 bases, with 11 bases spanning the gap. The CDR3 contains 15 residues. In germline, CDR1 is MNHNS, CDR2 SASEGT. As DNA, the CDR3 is TGTGCCAGCAGTGTAGCCAGGGCCGGGGCCAACGTCCTGACTTTC. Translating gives CASSVARAGANVLTF.

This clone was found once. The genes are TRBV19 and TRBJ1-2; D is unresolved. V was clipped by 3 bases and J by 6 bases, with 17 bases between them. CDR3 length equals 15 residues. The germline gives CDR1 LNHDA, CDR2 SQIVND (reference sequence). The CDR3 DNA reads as TGTGCCAGTAGTATGGAGCGGGGTTACGGCGATGGCTACACCTTC. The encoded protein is CASSMERGYGDGYTF.

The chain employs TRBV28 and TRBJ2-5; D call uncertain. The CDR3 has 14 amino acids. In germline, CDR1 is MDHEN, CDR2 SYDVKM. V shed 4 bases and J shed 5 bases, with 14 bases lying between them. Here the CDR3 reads CASSYPISPETQYF. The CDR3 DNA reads TGTGCCAGCAGTTACCCCATTAGTCCGGAGACCCAGTACTTC. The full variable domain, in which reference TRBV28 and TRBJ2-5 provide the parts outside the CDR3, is DVKVTQSSRYLVKRTGEKVFLECVQDMDHENMFWYRQDPGLGLRLIYFSYDVKMKEKGDIPEGYSVSREKKERFSLILESASTNQTSMYLCASSYPISPETQYFGPGTRLLVL.

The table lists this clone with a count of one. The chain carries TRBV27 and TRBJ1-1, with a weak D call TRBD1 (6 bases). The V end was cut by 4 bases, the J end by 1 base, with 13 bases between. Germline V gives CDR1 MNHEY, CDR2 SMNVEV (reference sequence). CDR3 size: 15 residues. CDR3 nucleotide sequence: TGTGCCAGCAGTTGGGGCGGGGGCGCGAACACTGAAGCTTTCTTT. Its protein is CASSWGGGANTEAFF.

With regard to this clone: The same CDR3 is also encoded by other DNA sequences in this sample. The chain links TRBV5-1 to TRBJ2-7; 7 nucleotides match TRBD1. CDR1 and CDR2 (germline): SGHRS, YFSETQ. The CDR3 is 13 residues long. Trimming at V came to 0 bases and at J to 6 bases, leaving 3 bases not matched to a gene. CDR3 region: CASSLGQGGEQYF. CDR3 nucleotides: TGCGCCAGCAGCTTGGGACAGGGTGGCGAGCAGTACTTC.

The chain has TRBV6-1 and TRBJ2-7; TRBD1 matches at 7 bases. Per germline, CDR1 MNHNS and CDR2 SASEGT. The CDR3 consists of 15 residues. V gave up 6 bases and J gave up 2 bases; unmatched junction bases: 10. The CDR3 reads CASRVRGTETYEQYF. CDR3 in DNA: TGTGCCAGCAGGGTCCGTGGGACAGAGACCTACGAGCAGTACTTC.

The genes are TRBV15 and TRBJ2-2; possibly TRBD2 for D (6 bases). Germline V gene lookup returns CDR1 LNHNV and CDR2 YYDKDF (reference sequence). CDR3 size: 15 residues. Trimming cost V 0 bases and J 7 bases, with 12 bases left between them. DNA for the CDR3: TGTGCCACCAGCAGAGATGGTCGGGGGAACGGGGAGCTGTTTTTT. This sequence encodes CATSRDGRGNGELFF.

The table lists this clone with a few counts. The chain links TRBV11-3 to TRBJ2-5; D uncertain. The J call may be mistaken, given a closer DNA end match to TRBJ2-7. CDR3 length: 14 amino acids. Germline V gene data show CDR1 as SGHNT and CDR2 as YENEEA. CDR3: CASSPTRSSYEQYF. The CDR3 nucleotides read TGTGCCAGCAGCCCTACAAGGAGCTCCTACGAGCAGTACTTC.

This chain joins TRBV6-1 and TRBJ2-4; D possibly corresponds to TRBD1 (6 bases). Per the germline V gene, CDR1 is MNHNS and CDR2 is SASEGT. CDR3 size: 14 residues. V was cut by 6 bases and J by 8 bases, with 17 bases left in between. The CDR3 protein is CASRTEQGRDIQYF. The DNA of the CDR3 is TGTGCCAGCAGAACCGAACAGGGTAGGGACATTCAGTACTTC.

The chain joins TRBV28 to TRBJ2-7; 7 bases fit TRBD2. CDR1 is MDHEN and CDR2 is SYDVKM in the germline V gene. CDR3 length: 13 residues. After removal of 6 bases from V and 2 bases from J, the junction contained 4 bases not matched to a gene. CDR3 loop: CASRRTRAYEQYF. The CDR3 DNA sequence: TGTGCCAGCAGGAGGACTAGAGCCTACGAGCAGTACTTC.

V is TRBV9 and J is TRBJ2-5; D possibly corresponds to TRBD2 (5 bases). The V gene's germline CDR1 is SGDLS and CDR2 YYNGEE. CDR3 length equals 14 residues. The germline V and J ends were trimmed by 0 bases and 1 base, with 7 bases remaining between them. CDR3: CASSVGTGQETQYF. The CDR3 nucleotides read TGTGCCAGCAGCGTAGGGACTGGCCAAGAGACCCAGTACTTC.

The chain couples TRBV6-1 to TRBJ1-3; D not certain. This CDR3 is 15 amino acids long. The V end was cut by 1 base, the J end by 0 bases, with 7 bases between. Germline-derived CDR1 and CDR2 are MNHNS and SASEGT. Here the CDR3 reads CASSEGSFSGNTIYF. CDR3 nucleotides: TGTGCCAGCAGTGAAGGGAGCTTCTCTGGAAACACCATATATTTT.

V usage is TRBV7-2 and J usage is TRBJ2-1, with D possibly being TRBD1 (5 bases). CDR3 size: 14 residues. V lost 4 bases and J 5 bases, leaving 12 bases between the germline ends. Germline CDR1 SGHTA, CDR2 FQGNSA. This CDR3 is CASSSPNRNNEQFF. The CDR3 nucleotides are TGTGCCAGCAGCTCCCCAAACAGGAACAATGAGCAGTTCTTC.

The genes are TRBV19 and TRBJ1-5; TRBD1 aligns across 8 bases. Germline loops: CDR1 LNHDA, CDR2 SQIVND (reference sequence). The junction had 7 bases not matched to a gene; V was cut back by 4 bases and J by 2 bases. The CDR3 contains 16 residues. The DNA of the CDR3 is TGTGCCAGTAGTAGAGGACAGGGCGTGTGCAATCAGCCCCAGCATTTT. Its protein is CASSRGQGVCNQPQHF.

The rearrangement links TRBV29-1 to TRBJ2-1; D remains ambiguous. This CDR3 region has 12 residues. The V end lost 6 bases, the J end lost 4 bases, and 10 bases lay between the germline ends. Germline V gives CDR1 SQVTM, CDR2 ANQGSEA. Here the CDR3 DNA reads TGCAGCGTAGACGGCAGGTACAATGAGCAGTTCTTC. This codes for CSVDGRYNEQFF.

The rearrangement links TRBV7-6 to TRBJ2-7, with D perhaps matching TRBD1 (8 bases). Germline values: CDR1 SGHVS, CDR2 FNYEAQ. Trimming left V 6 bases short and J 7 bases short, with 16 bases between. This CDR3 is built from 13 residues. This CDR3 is CASRLDREGEQYF. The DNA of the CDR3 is TGTGCCAGCAGGTTGGACAGGGAGGGAGAGCAGTACTTC.

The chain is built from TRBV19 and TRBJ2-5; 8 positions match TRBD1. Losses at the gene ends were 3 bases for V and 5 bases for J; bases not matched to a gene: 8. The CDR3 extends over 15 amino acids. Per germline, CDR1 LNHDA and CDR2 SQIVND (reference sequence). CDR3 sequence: CASSIGPTGEETQYF. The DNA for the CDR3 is TGTGCCAGTAGTATTGGCCCGACAGGGGAGGAGACCCAGTACTTC.